The 17 T cell receptor beta chains below all came from one sample that was sequenced in a study of T-cell reconstitution after alpha-beta-depleted transplantation in children. TCRbeta library construction was performed incorporating unique molecular identifiers. TCRdb reprocessed the PCR reads via MiXCR and lists one record per CDR3 protein. This repertoire shows approximately 520,000 distinct CDR3 sequences, roughly an eighth found once; its top ten account for around 15%. Source: PBMCs, mostly from graft donor cells, taken 180 days after TCRalphabeta/CD19-depleted stem cell transplant. These receptors were taken from a female patient under 10 years old who had a stem cell transplant for aplastic anemia, so the T cells may come from the graft donor.

This clonotype was detected a few times. The rearrangement uses TRBV6-5 and TRBJ2-1, with TRBD2 matching 13 bases. CDR1 and CDR2 (germline): MNHEY, SVGAGI. J lost 12 bases, V lost 2 bases, and 10 bases had no gene match. The CDR3 has 16 residues. CDR3 amino acids: CASSYGGTSGISGQFF. CDR3 DNA: TGTGCCAGCAGTTACGGCGGGACTAGCGGGATAAGCGGGCAGTTCTTC.

On this clonotype: At one of its ends the junction is not consistent with the germline gene, which may arise from a read error. This rearrangement joins TRBV5-1 to TRBJ2-7; the match to TRBD1 covers 7 bases. CDR3 size: 13 residues. Per the germline V gene, CDR1 is SGHRS and CDR2 is YFSETQ. The CDR3 nucleotides read TGCGCCAGCAGTTCCGACAGGGTCGCCGAGAAGTACTTC. It is translated as CASSSDRVAEKYF.

This chain connects TRBV11-2 to TRBJ1-2; no clear D. The V gene lost 5 bases and the J gene lost 5 bases, with 15 bases spanning the gap. CDR3 length equals 14 residues. Germline lookup yields CDR1 SGHAT and CDR2 FQNNGV. CDR3 sequence reads: CASSPQRQSYGYTF. The CDR3 coding sequence is TGTGCCAGCAGCCCTCAACGGCAGAGTTATGGCTACACCTTC.

There are a few counts of this clonotype. This sequence joins TRBV4-2 and TRBJ2-4, with no clear D. Germline assignment: CDR1 LGHNA and CDR2 YNFKEQ. The V end lost 0 bases, the J end lost 0 bases, and 12 bases lay between the germline ends. This CDR3 is 17 amino acids long. The CDR3 DNA follows: TGTGCCAGCAGCCAAGATATAAGCGTACTAGCCAAAAACATTCAGTACTTC. This sequence encodes CASSQDISVLAKNIQYF.

The chain combines TRBV29-1 with TRBJ1-2, with 12 nucleotides matching TRBD1. In germline, CDR1 is SQVTM, CDR2 ANQGSEA. The CDR3 contains 15 residues. The V and J ends lost 6 bases and 8 bases, in that order; junction bases with no gene match: 13. The CDR3: CSVRNPGQGAFGYTF. DNA for the CDR3: TGCAGCGTCCGGAACCCGGGACAGGGGGCTTTCGGCTACACCTTC.

The rearrangement uses TRBV6-5 and TRBJ2-7; TRBD1 might be the D (5 bases). Trimming pared 6 bases from V and 4 bases from J, leaving 16 bases between. The CDR3 is made up of 14 amino acids. The germline V gene encodes CDR1 MNHEY and CDR2 SVGAGI. The CDR3 nucleotides read TGTGCCAGCAGATCTCGACAGCCTCCGTACGAGCAGTACGTC. It yields the protein CASRSRQPPYEQYV.

This chain uses TRBV20-1 with TRBJ2-3; 13 nucleotides match TRBD2. Per germline, CDR1 DFQATT and CDR2 SNEGSKA (reference sequence). The ends lost 6 bases at V and 0 bases at J; junction bases unmatched: 6. This CDR3 is built from 16 residues. The CDR3 loop reads CSAISGLAGSTDTQYF. The CDR3 DNA sequence: TGCAGTGCGATCTCGGGACTAGCGGGAAGCACAGATACGCAGTATTTT.

This clonotype has only a few counts. The rearrangement uses TRBV18 and TRBJ2-5; D remains ambiguous. CDR1 KGHSH and CDR2 LQKENI come from the germline V gene. V gave up 6 bases and J gave up 4 bases, with 15 bases separating them. This CDR3 comprises 14 residues. The CDR3 bases are TGTGCCAGCTCGCCCCCTAAGTTGGCAGAGACCCAGTACTTC. Translation gives CASSPPKLAETQYF.

V is TRBV19 and J is TRBJ1-5; no clear D. The CDR3 extends over 14 amino acids. V dropped 10 bases and J dropped 5 bases, with 18 bases sitting between them. Germline lookup yields CDR1 LNHDA and CDR2 SQIVND (reference sequence). The CDR3 DNA sequence: TGTGCCACTCGCTCGATCGGATTTTATCAGCCCCAGCATTTT. Protein: CATRSIGFYQPQHF.

The chain has TRBV6-1 and TRBJ2-6, with D possibly being TRBD1 (6 bases). This CDR3 has 18 residues. Germline V gene lookup returns CDR1 MNHNS and CDR2 SASEGT. Trimming removed 7 bases at V and 0 bases at J, with 19 bases between. CDR3 amino acids: CASTIANRVYSGANVLTF. The DNA of the CDR3 is TGTGCCAGCACTATTGCAAACAGGGTTTACTCTGGGGCCAACGTCCTGACTTTC.

This clonotype was counted a few times. CDR3 sequence: CASSGTGGGGQYV. The CDR3 bases are TGTGCCAGCAGCGGGACAGGGGGAGGAGGGCAGTACGTC. This sequence joins TRBV2 and TRBJ2-7, with TRBD1 matching over 11 bases. Trimming removed 6 bases from V and 9 bases from J; junction bases left unmatched: 7. Germline V gene sequence: CDR1 SNHLY, CDR2 FYNNEI. The CDR3 consists of 13 residues.

This clonotype was found a few times. The chain has TRBV12-3 or TRBV12-4 and TRBJ1-2; tentatively, D is TRBD1 (5 bases). The V end was cut by 5 bases, the J end by 4 bases, with 14 bases between. This CDR3 is built from 14 residues. The CDR3 sequence is CASSAGGGSYGYTF. DNA of the CDR3: TGTGCCAGCAGTGCTGGGGGGGGAAGCTATGGCTACACCTTC.

The chain couples TRBV7-2 to TRBJ1-5; perhaps TRBD1 as D (6 bases). The V gene lost 3 bases and the J gene lost 3 bases, with 12 bases spanning the gap. Germline assignment: CDR1 SGHTA and CDR2 FQGNSA. The CDR3 is 15 amino acids. As DNA, the CDR3 is TGTGCCAGCAGCTTCTCCAGGGGAAACAATCAGCCCCAGCATTTT. Translated: CASSFSRGNNQPQHF.

V usage is TRBV27 and J usage is TRBJ1-1, with 7 bases that match TRBD1. Per germline, CDR1 MNHEY and CDR2 SMNVEV (reference sequence). Unmatched junction bases numbered 14, after V lost 6 bases and J lost 7 bases. The CDR3 is 15 amino acids. The CDR3 region has the DNA TGTGCCAGCAGACCAGACAGGGCCCCGGAGATTGAAGCTTTCTTT. It encodes CASRPDRAPEIEAFF.

The CDR3 DNA reads TGTGCCAGCAGCTTAAATAGCGGGAGAGGTGAGACCCAGTACTTC. The encoded protein is CASSLNSGRGETQYF. The chain uses TRBV7-2 and TRBJ2-5; 9 nucleotides align to TRBD2. This CDR3 contains 15 residues. The germline V gene encodes CDR1 SGHTA and CDR2 FQGNSA. J was trimmed by 5 bases and V by 2 bases; bases with no gene match: 6.

The rearrangement links TRBV28 to TRBJ2-1; no definite D call. CDR1 is MDHEN, CDR2 SYDVKM, per germline. The CDR3 consists of 12 residues. The ends were cut back, 7 bases at V and 4 bases at J, with 8 bases in the middle. CDR3 coding DNA: TGTGCCAGCACCGAACAGTACAATGAGCAGTTCTTC. It encodes CASTEQYNEQFF. Using reference TRBV28 and TRBJ2-1 for the parts outside the CDR3, the full variable domain is DVKVTQSSRYLVKRTGEKVFLECVQDMDHENMFWYRQDPGLGLRLIYFSYDVKMKEKGDIPEGYSVSREKKERFSLILESASTNQTSMYLCASTEQYNEQFFGPGTRLTVL.

This clonotype was found a few times. The chain is built from TRBV5-1 and TRBJ2-1, with D maybe TRBD2 (6 bases). Germline lookup yields CDR1 SGHRS and CDR2 YFSETQ. This CDR3 is built from 17 residues. With 4 bases removed from V and 7 bases from J, the gap between germline ends came to 24 bases. This CDR3 reads CASSHNPSAGLVNEQFF. The CDR3 DNA follows: TGCGCCAGCAGCCATAACCCTAGCGCGGGACTTGTTAATGAGCAGTTCTTC.